These 19 T cell receptor beta chains share one sample of origin, sequenced in a study of beta chain features in type 1 diabetes. Expressed TCRB transcripts were sequenced after all isolated RNA was converted to cDNA. Sequencing used immunoSEQ multiplex PCR; TCRdb keeps in-frame clones, though not all of them. The sample records around 500,000 clones, 11% being singletons. Sequencing was carried out using naive CD4+ T cells from blood. These receptors were obtained from a woman aged 18-29 years in good health.

The V and J genes are TRBV7-2 and TRBJ2-1; D unclear. Germline CDR1 reads SGHTA; CDR2 reads FQGNSA. The length of the CDR3 is 14 residues. V lost 1 base, J lost 15 bases, and 19 bases lay in between. The CDR3 loop reads CASSLDPASQSWFF. For the CDR3, the DNA is TGTGCCAGCAGCTTAGACCCAGCCTCCCAATCGTGGTTCTTC.

This clone was seen only a few times. The chain has TRBV7-9 and TRBJ1-1, with a tentative D call TRBD1 (5 bases). V shed 4 bases and J shed 3 bases, with 6 bases lying between them. CDR1 and CDR2 from the germline V gene are SEHNR and FQNEAQ (reference sequence). The CDR3 consists of 12 residues. CDR3 residues: CASSWGDTEAFF. CDR3 sequence (DNA): TGTGCCAGCAGCTGGGGGGACACTGAAGCTTTCTTT.

This chain connects TRBV20-1 to TRBJ1-1; D perhaps matches TRBD1 (5 bases). The CDR3 is 11 residues long. Germline lookup yields CDR1 DFQATT and CDR2 SNEGSKA (reference sequence). The CDR3 is CSGSRATEAFF. As DNA, the CDR3 is TGCAGCGGTAGCAGGGCCACTGAAGCTTTCTTT.

The genes are TRBV7-2 and TRBJ2-7; D ambiguous. CDR3 length equals 11 residues. The V end was cut by 4 bases, the J end by 7 bases, with 8 bases between. In germline, CDR1 is SGHTA, CDR2 FQGNSA. The CDR3 reads CASSSYAEQYF. The DNA for the CDR3 is TGTGCCAGCAGCTCGTACGCGGAGCAGTACTTC.

This clone was observed a handful of times. This rearrangement joins TRBV19 to TRBJ2-3, with D hard to call. Trimming took off 3 bases at V and 1 base at J, with 5 bases between the two ends. CDR1 and CDR2 from the germline V gene are LNHDA and SQIVND (reference sequence). This CDR3 region has 13 residues. Written as DNA, the CDR3 is TGTGCCAGTAGTATCGGTCGCACAGATACGCAGTATTTT. Residues: CASSIGRTDTQYF.

The chain links TRBV6-1 to TRBJ2-7, with D uncertain. This CDR3 is built from 13 residues. From germline, CDR1 is MNHNS and CDR2 SASEGT. V shed 5 bases and J shed 3 bases, with 11 bases lying between them. This CDR3 is CASSPPSYYEQYF. The CDR3, as DNA: TGTGCCAGCAGTCCCCCTTCGTACTACGAGCAGTACTTC.

The chain has TRBV30 and TRBJ2-1; 10 nucleotides align to TRBD2. Germline assignment: CDR1 GTSNPN and CDR2 SVGIG (reference sequence). The CDR3 is 14 amino acids. V shed 2 bases, J shed 5 bases, and the junction held 3 bases outside the gene matches. The CDR3 protein is CAWSILAGHNEQFF. CDR3 sequence (DNA): TGTGCCTGGAGTATACTAGCGGGACACAATGAGCAGTTCTTC.

The chain has TRBV7-9 and TRBJ2-3; 8 positions agree with TRBD1. The trim removed 5 bases at V and 9 bases at J, leaving 7 bases unmatched. The CDR3 loop spans 13 amino acids. Per germline, CDR1 SEHNR and CDR2 FQNEAQ (reference sequence). The CDR3 DNA reads TGTGCCAGCAGCCGCGACAGGGGTCAAACGCAGTATTTT. Amino acid sequence: CASSRDRGQTQYF.

The chain joins TRBV7-9 to TRBJ2-1; D is undetermined. The CDR3 is 14 residues long. Trimming stripped 4 bases from V and 9 bases from J, with 16 bases between. CDR1 is SEHNR, CDR2 FQNEAQ, per germline (reference sequence). CDR3 nucleotide sequence: TGTGCCAGCAGCTGGGGTTCTGGCGCACCTGAGCAGTTCTTC. Protein sequence: CASSWGSGAPEQFF.

This clone was found a few times. This rearrangement joins TRBV15 to TRBJ2-1, with 7 bases aligning to TRBD1. This CDR3 contains 15 residues. J gave up 10 bases and V 0 bases, and 9 bases lay outside the gene matches. From germline, CDR1 is LNHNV and CDR2 YYDKDF (reference sequence). CDR3 nucleotide sequence: TGTGCCACCAGCAGAGAAGGTACAGGGGAACGGGAGCAGTTCTTC. Its translation is CATSREGTGEREQFF.

There are a few counts of this clone. This chain uses TRBV7-6 with TRBJ2-5; D not certain. The ends were cut back, 1 base at V and 2 bases at J, with 8 bases in the middle. The CDR3 is 14 amino acids. Per the germline V gene, CDR1 is SGHVS and CDR2 is FNYEAQ. CDR3 in amino acids: CASSLEAVQETQYF. The CDR3 DNA is TGTGCCAGCAGCTTAGAGGCGGTGCAAGAGACCCAGTACTTC.

The CDR3 sequence is CASSLPLRMDTQYF. As DNA, the CDR3 is TGCGCCAGCAGCTTGCCACTCCGGATGGATACGCAGTATTTT. The chain carries TRBV5-1 and TRBJ2-3; D ambiguous. Germline V lookup: CDR1 SGHRS, CDR2 YFSETQ. The CDR3 covers 14 residues. V gave up 1 base and J gave up 6 bases, with 12 bases separating them.

This clone was seen a handful of times. The CDR3 protein is CASSVTTRTDTQYF. The CDR3 nucleotides are TGTGCCAGCAGTGTGACCACCCGCACAGATACGCAGTATTTT. The chain employs TRBV2 and TRBJ2-3, with no clear D. V was shortened by 4 bases and J by 1 base, with 9 bases between the two germline ends. Looked up from germline, CDR1 is SNHLY and CDR2 is FYNNEI. The CDR3 contains 14 residues.

Worth noting for this clone: Other DNA sequences in this sample translate to the same CDR3. The J gene is TRBJ1-1, the V gene TRBV20-1, with no clear D. V was trimmed by 3 bases and J by 4 bases, leaving 3 bases between them. Germline CDR1 DFQATT, CDR2 SNEGSKA (reference sequence). There are 10 residues in the CDR3. CDR3 sequence reads: CSARRTEAFF. The CDR3 coding sequence is TGCAGTGCTAGGCGCACTGAAGCTTTCTTT.

The sample holds a few counts of this clone. The J gene is TRBJ2-2, the V gene TRBV6-6; TRBD1 might be the D (6 bases). The germline gives CDR1 MNHNY, CDR2 SVGAGI (reference sequence). The CDR3 runs 15 residues. V dropped 1 base and J dropped 2 bases, with 8 bases sitting between them. CDR3 loop: CASSYYRANTGELFF. The CDR3 DNA reads as TGTGCCAGCAGTTACTACAGGGCCAACACCGGGGAGCTGTTTTTT.

The chain has TRBV13 and TRBJ2-7, with TRBD1 matching over 8 bases. This CDR3 is 15 amino acids long. Germline V CDR1 and CDR2: PRHDT, FYEKMQ (reference sequence). V trimming: 5 bases; J trimming: 0 bases; junction bases outside the gene matches: 6. CDR3 protein: CASSRGDRSSYEQYV. CDR3 nucleotides: TGTGCCAGCAGCCGAGGGGACAGGTCCTCCTACGAGCAGTACGTC.

The chain has TRBV7-9 and TRBJ2-3, with 10 bases identical to TRBD2. In germline, CDR1 is SEHNR, CDR2 FQNEAQ (reference sequence). The CDR3 loop spans 16 amino acids. The V gene end was trimmed by 2 bases and the J gene end by 2 bases; junction bases not matched to a gene: 4. CDR3 in amino acids: CASSLRSGGNTDTQYF. The CDR3 nucleotides read TGTGCCAGCAGCTTACGTAGCGGGGGGAACACAGATACGCAGTATTTT.

The gene calls are TRBV6-6 and TRBJ1-1, with 7 bases lining up with TRBD1. Germline CDR1 and CDR2: MNHNY and SVGAGI (reference sequence). Losses at the gene ends were 4 bases for V and 1 base for J; bases not matched to a gene: 6. This CDR3 has 15 amino acids. CDR3 coding DNA: TGTGCCAGCAGTTTCAACAGGGGCGAGAACACTGAAGCTTTCTTT. Protein product: CASSFNRGENTEAFF.

This clone came up a few times. CDR3 DNA: TGTGCCAGCAGCGGACGACCGAGTCCTAATGAAAAACTGTTTTTT. It is translated as CASSGRPSPNEKLFF. The chain employs TRBV7-6 and TRBJ1-4; no clear D. Germline assignment: CDR1 SGHVS and CDR2 FNYEAQ. Trimming shortened V by 5 bases and J by 3 bases, and 13 bases separated the two germline ends. The CDR3 loop spans 15 amino acids.